This T cell receptor beta chain was captured by sequencing in a study of blood T cell repertoires in COVID-19. In the study overall: Donors in the United States, Italy and Spain gave samples during acute or convalescent COVID-19. Sample material is recorded as cDNA or gDNA derived from T cells, B-cell-depleted T cells, or PBMCs.

Authors' data handling: Cell counts per sample came from amplifying reference gene primers. The table came from immunoSEQ multiplex PCR; TCRdb's copy has only in-frame clones and leaves some out. V and J calls plus clone size are reproduced from that table; the DNA served to infer D and trimming. The table shows around 180,000 clones, with around 85% occurring only once. Germline CDR1 and CDR2: MNHEY and SVGAGI. This CDR3 comprises 16 residues. Between the trimmed V and J ends, which lost 0 bases and 4 bases, there was a span of 16 bases. Specimen: peripheral blood. This TCR was recovered from an older man with active or convalescent COVID-19. The V gene is TRBV6-5, the J gene TRBJ2-7, with a possible D match to TRBD2 (6 bases). CDR3 amino acids: CASSYSLAGPRYEQYF. CDR3 bases: TGTGCCAGCAGTTACTCGTTGGCGGGGCCTAGGTACGAGCAGTACTTC.